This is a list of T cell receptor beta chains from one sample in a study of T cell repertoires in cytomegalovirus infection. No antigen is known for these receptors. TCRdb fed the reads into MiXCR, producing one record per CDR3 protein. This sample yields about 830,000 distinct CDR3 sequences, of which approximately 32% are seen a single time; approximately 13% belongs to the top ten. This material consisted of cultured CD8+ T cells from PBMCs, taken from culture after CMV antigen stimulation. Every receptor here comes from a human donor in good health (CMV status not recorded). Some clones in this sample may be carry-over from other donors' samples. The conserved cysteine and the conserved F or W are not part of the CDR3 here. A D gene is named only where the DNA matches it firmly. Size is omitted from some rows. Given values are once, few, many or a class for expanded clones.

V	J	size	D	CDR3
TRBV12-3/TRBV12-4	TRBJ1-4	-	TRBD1	ASSARQGPTNEKLF
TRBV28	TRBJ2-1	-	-	ASSTYKGEQF
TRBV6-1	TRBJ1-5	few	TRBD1	ATGRDSHNQPQH
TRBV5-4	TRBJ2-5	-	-	ASSLGQEKETQY
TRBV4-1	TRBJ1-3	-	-	ASSPDAGAGNTIY
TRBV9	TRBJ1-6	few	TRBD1	ASSDGQASYNSPLH
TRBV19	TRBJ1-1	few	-	ASTGRGPRTEAF
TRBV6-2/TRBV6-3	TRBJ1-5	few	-	ASRSWLIGSENQPQH
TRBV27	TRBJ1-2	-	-	ASSLSGAGNGYT
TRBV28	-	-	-	ASSLVLADTQH
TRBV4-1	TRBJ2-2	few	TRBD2	ASSQPGSGGTTGELF
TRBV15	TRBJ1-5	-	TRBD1	ATSTTGFNQPQH
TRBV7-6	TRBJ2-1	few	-	ASLDSVYNEQF
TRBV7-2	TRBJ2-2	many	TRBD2	ASSLGGSGGLTGELF
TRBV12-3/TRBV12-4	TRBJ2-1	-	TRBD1	ASTLRGTGNSNEQF
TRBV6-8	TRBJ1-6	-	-	ASSYSSAPLGSPLH
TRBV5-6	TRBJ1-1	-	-	ASSQGGYEAF
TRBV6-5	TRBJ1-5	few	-	ASSYAQGYQPQH
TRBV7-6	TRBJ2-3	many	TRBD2	ASSPRTSGGAERDTQY
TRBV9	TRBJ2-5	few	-	ASSVEDSQETQY
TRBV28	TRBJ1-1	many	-	ASSLGYPGEKNTEAF
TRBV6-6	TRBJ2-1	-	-	ASSSPRVYEQF
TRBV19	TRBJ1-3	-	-	ASSIDPGGNTIY
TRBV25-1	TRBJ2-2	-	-	ASSEGAGGELF
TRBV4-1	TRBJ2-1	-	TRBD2	ASSHASAGLQPNEQF
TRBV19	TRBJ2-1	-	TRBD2	ASRREAGGTYNEQF
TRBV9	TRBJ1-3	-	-	ASSARTSSGNTIY
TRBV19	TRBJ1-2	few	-	ASRAGTLEYGYT
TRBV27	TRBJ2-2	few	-	ASSLPQVDTGELF
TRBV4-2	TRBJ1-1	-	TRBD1	ASGLSGGDLNTEAF
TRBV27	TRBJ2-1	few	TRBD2	ASSPDSAGLYNEQF